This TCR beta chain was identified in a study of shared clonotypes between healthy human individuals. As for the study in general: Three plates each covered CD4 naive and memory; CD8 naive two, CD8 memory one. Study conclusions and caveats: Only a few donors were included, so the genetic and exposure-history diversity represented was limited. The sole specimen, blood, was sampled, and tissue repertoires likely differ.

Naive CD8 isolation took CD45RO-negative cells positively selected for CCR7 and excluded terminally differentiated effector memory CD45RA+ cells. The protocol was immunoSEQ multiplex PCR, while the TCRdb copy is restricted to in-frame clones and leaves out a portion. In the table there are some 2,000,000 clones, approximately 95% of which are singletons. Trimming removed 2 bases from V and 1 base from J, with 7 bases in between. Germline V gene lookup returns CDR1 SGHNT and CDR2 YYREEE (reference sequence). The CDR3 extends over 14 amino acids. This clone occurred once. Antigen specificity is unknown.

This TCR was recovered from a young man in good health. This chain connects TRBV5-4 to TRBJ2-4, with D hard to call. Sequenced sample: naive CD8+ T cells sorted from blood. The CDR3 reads CASSFEYAKNIQYF. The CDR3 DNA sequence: TGTGCCAGCAGCTTTGAGTATGCCAAAAACATTCAGTACTTC.